These 2 T cell receptor beta chains share one sample of origin, sequenced in a study of CD8 T cells in Susac syndrome. Reverse transcription of roughly 0.5 to 1 ug RNA was performed with random hexamers. A single record per CDR3 protein comes from TCRdb applying MiXCR to the immunoSEQ multiplex PCR reads. Here the sample spans approximately 150,000 distinct CDR3 sequences, 94% being singletons. Specimen: CD4+ T cells from PBMCs. These receptors came from a human donor in good health.

This clonotype showed up just a few times. The chain links TRBV6-6 to TRBJ2-5, with unresolved D. Germline V gives CDR1 MNHNY, CDR2 SVGAGI (reference sequence). Trimming pared 2 bases from V and 13 bases from J, leaving 14 bases between. The CDR3 runs to 12 residues. In DNA, the CDR3 is TGTGCCAGCAGTTACGAAGGCCCTAGTACGTACTTC. Translating gives CASSYEGPSTYF.

This chain joins TRBV20-1 and TRBJ1-1; D unclear. Germline assignment: CDR1 DFQATT and CDR2 SNEGSKA (reference sequence). The CDR3 extends over 13 amino acids. Trimming took 2 bases from V and 5 from J, leaving 12 bases between them. The CDR3 nucleotides are TGCAGTGCTAGATCAACGCGGGGTACTGAAGCTTTCTTT. It specifies CSARSTRGTEAFF.